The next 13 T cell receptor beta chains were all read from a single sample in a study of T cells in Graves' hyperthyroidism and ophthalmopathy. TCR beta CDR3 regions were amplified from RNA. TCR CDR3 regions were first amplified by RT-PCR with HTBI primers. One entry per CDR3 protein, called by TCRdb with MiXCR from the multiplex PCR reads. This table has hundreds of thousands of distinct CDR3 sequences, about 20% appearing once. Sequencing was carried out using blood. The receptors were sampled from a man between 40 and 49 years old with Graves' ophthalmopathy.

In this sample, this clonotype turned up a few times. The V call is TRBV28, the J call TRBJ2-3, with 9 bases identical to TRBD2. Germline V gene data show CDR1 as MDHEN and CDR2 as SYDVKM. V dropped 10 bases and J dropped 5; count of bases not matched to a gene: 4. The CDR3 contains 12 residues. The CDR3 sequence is CATAGGRDTQYF. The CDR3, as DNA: TGTGCCACGGCGGGGGGGAGAGATACGCAGTATTTT.

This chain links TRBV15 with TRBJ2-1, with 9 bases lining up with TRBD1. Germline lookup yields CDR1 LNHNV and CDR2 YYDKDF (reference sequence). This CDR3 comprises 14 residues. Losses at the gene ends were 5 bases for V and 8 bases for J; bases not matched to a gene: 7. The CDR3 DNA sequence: TGTGCCACCAGCGGAGGACAGGGGTGGGATGAGCAGTTCTTC. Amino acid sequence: CATSGGQGWDEQFF.

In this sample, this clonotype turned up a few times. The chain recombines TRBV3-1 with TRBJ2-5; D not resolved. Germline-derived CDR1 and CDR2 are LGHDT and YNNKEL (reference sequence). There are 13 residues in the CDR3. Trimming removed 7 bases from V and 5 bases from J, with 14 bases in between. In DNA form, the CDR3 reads TGTGCCAGCACCCGGACGGATGGGGAGACCCAGTACTTC. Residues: CASTRTDGETQYF.

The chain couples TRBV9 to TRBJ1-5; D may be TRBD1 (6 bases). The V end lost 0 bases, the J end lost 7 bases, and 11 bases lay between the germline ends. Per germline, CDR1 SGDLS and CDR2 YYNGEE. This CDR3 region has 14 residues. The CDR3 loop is CASSVDRVGQPQHF. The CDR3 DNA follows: TGTGCCAGCAGCGTAGACAGGGTTGGACAGCCCCAGCATTTT. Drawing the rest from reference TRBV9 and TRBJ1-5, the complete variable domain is DSGVTQTPKHLITATGQRVTLRCSPRSGDLSVYWYQQSLDQGLQFLIQYYNGEERAKGNILERFSAQQFPDLHSELNLSSLELGDSALYFCASSVDRVGQPQHFGDGTRLSIL.

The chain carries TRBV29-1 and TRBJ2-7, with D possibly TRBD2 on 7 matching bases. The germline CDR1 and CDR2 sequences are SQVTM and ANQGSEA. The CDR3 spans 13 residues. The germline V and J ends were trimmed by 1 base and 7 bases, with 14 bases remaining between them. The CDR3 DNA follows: TGCAGCGTTGAAGGAGGCGGGGGCGAGGAGCAGTACTTC. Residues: CSVEGGGGEEQYF.

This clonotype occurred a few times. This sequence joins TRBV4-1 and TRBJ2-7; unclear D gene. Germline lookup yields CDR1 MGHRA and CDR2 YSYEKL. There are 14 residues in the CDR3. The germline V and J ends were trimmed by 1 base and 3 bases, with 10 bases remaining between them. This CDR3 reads CASSQGDAHYEQYF. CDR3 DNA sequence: TGCGCCAGCAGCCAAGGGGATGCCCACTACGAGCAGTACTTC.

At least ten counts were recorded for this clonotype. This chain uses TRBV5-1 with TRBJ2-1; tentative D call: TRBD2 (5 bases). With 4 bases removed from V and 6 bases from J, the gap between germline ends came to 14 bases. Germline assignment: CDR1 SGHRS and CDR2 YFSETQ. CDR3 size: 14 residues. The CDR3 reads CASSVQRDRNEQFF. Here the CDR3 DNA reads TGCGCCAGCAGCGTACAACGGGATCGCAATGAGCAGTTCTTC.

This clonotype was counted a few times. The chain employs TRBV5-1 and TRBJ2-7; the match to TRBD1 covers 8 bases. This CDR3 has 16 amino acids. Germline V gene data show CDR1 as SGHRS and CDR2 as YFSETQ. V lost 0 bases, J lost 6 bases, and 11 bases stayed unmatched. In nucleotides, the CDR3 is TGCGCCAGCAGCTTGGAGAGGGCACAGGGGGTAGGCGAGCAGTACTTC. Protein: CASSLERAQGVGEQYF. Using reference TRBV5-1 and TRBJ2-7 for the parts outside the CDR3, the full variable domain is KAGVTQTPRYLIKTRGQQVTLSCSPISGHRSVSWYQQTPGQGLQFLFEYFSETQRNKGNFPGRFSGRQFSNSRSEMNVSTLELGDSALYLCASSLERAQGVGEQYFGPGTRLTVT.

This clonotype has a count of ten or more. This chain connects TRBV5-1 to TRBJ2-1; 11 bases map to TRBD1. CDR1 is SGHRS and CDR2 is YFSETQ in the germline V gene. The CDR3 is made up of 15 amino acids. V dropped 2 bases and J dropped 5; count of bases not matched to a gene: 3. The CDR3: CASSLWDRGDNEQFF. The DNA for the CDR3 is TGCGCCAGCAGCTTATGGGACAGGGGGGACAATGAGCAGTTCTTC.

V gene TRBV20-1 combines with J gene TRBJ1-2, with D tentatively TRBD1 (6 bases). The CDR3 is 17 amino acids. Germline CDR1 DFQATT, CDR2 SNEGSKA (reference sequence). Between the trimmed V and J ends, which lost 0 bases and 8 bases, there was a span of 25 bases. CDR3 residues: CSARDLNRERGSIGYTF. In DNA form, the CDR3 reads TGCAGTGCTAGAGATCTTAACAGGGAGAGAGGCTCTATAGGCTACACCTTC.

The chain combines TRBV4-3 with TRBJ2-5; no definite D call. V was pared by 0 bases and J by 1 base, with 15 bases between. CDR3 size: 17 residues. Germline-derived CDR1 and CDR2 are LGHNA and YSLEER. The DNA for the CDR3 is TGCGCCAGCAGCCAAGATCGTGGCTTAGTACTCCAAGAGACCCAGTACTTC. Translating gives CASSQDRGLVLQETQYF.

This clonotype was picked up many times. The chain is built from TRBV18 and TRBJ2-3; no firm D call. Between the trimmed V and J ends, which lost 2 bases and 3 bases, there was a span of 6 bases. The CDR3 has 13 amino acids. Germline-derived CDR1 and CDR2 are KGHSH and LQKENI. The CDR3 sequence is CASSPERTDTQYF. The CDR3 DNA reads TGTGCCAGCTCACCAGAGAGAACAGATACGCAGTATTTT.

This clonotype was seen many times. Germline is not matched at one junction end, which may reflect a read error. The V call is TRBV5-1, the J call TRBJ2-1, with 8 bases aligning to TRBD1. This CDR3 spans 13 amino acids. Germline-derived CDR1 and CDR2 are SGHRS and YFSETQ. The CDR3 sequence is CASSLGQGNEQFF. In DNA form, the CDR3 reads TGTGCCAGCAGCTTAGGACAGGGAAATGAGCAGTTCTTC.